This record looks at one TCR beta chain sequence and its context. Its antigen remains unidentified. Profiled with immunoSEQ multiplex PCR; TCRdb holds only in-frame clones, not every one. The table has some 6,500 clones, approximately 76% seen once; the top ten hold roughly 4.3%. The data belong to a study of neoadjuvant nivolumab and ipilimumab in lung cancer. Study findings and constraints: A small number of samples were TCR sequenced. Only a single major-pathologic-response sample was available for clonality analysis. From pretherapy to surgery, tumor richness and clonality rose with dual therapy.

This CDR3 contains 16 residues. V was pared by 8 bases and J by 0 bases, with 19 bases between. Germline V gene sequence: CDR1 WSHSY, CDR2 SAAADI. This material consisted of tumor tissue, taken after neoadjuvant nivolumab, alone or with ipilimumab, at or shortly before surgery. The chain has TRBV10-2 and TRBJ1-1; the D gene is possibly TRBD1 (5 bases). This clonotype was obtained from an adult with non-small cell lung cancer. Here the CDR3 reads CASRDFGRGMNTEAFF. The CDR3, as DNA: TGCGCCAGCCGAGACTTCGGAAGGGGTATGAACACTGAAGCTTTCTTT.